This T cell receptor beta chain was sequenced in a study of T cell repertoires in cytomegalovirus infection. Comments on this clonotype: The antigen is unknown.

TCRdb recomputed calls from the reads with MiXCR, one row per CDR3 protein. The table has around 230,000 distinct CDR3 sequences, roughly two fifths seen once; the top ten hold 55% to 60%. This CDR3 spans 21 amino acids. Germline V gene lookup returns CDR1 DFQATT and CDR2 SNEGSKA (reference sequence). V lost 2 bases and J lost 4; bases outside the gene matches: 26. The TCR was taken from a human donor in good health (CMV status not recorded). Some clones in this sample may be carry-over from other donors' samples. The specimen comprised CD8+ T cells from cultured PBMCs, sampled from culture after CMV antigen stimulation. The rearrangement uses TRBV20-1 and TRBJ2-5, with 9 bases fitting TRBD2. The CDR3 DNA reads TGCAGTGCTAGAATAACCCCTCCGGCGGGGGGGCCCGGCCCAGGTAGAGAGACCCAGTACTTC. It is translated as CSARITPPAGGPGPGRETQYF.